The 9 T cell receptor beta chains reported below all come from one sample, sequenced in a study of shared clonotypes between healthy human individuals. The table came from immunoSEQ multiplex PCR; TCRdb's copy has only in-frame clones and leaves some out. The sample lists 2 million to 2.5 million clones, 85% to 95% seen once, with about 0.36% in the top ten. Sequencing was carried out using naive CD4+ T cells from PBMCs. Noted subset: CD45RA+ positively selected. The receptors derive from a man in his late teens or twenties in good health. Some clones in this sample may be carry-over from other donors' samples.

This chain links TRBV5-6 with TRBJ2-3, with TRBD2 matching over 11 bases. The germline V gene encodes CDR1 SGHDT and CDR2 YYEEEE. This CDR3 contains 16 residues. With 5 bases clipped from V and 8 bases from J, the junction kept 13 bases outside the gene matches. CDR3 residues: CASSPRTSGPLGTQYF. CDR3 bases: TGTGCCAGCAGTCCAAGGACTAGCGGGCCCCTTGGTACGCAGTATTTT. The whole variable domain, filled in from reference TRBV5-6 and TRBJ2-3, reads DAGVTQSPTHLIKTRGQQVTLRCSPKSGHDTVSWYQQALGQGPQFIFQYYEEEERQRGNFPDRFSGHQFPNYSSELNVNALLLGDSALYLCASSPRTSGPLGTQYFGPGTRLTVL.

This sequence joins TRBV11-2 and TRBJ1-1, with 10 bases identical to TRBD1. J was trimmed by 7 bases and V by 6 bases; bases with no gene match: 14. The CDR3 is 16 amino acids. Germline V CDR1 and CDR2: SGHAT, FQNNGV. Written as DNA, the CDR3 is TGTGCCAGCAGACACAACCCCGGACAGGGGGTAGGTGAAGCTTTCTTT. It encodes CASRHNPGQGVGEAFF.

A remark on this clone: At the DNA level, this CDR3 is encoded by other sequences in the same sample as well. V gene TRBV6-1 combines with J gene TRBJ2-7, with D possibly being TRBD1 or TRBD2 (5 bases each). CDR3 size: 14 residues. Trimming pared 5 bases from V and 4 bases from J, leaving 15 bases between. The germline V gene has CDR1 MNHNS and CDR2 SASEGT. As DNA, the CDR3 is TGTGCCAGCAGTAGGGGTCCTGGCGGGTACGAGCAGTACTTC. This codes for CASSRGPGGYEQYF.

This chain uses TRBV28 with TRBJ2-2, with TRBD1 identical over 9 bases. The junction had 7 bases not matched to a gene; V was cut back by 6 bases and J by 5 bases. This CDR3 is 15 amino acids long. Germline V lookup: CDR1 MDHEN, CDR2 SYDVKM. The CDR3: CASRSRDRVTGELFF. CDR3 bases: TGTGCCAGCAGAAGCCGGGACAGGGTTACCGGGGAGCTGTTTTTT.

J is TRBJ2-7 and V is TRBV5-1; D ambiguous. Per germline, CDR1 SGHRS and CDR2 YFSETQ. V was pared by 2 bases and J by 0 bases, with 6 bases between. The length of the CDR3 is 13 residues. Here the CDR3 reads CASSLESSYEQYF. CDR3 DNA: TGCGCCAGCAGCTTAGAAAGCTCCTACGAGCAGTACTTC.

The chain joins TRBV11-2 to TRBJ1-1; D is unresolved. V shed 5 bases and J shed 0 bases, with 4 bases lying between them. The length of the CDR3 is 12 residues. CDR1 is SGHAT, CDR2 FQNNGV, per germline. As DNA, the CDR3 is TGTGCCAGCAGCGGGATGAACACTGAAGCTTTCTTT. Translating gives CASSGMNTEAFF.

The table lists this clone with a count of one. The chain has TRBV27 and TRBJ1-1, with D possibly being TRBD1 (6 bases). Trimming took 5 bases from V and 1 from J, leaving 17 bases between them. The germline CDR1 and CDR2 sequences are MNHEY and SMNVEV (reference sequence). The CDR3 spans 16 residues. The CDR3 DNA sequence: TGTGCCAGCAGTCAGGACAGAATTCAAAAGAACACTGAAGCTTTCTTT. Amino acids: CASSQDRIQKNTEAFF.

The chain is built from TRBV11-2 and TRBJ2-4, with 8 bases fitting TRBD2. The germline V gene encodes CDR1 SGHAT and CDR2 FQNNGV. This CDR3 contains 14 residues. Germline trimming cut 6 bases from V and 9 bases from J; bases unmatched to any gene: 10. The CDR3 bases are TGTGCCAGCAGGCCGCTGACCGGGAGGGGCATTCAGTACTTC. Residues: CASRPLTGRGIQYF.

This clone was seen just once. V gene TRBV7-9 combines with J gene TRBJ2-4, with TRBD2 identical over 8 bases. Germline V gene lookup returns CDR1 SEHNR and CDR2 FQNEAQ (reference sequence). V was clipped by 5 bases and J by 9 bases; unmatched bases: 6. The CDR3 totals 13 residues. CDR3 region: CASSPTSASIQYF. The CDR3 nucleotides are TGTGCCAGCAGCCCGACTAGCGCGAGCATTCAGTACTTC.